What follows describes a single T cell receptor beta chain. Losses at the gene ends were 4 bases for V and 5 bases for J; bases not matched to a gene: 15. The CDR3 loop spans 18 amino acids. Germline V CDR1 and CDR2: SEHNR, FQNEAQ (reference sequence). This entry is derived from a study of cytomegalovirus exposure and HLA in healthy donors. Study overall: Per a later analysis, the roughly 640 first-cohort and 120 validation repertoires shared one platform.

The data were produced by immunoSEQ multiplex PCR, yet TCRdb's version contains in-frame clones alone and is incomplete. Of some 170,000 clones in the sample, around 86% were seen once. The V call is TRBV7-9, the J call TRBJ2-2, with TRBD2 matching over 8 bases. The sequence was obtained from a man aged 18 to 30 in good health and CMV-seropositive. Sequencing used PBMCs. The chain's CDR3 is CASSSSGTSNIGTGELFF. CDR3 nucleotides: TGTGCCAGCAGCTCGTCTGGGACTAGTAATATCGGTACCGGGGAGCTGTTTTTT.